This TCR beta chain was profiled in a study of blood T cells in healthy people across ages. Across the whole study: Through template switching, about one barcoded beta molecule was captured per two T cells, as measured in model experiments. Overall study findings and caveats: Diversity estimates from one million T cells were considered underestimates.

The second PCR ran roughly 6 to 11 cycles with a sample-barcoded 5' primer and J-beta primers. One entry per CDR3 protein results from TCRdb running MiXCR on the 5' RACE reads. This sample carries 800,000 to 950,000 distinct CDR3 sequences, roughly 34% of them seen once, and the ten largest clones take 13%. On this clonotype: Its antigen is as yet unknown.

The V end was cut by 5 bases, the J end by 1 base, with 8 bases between. CDR1 and CDR2 (germline): SEHNR, FQNEAQ (reference sequence). The CDR3 consists of 13 residues. V and J are TRBV7-9 and TRBJ1-1, with unresolved D. This TCR derives from a young man in good health. The sample was blood. In DNA form, the CDR3 reads TGTGCCAGCAGCCCGACCCAGAACACTGAAGCTTTCTTT. Amino acid sequence: CASSPTQNTEAFF. Using reference TRBV7-9 and TRBJ1-1 for the parts outside the CDR3, the full variable domain is DTGVSQNPRHKITKRGQNVTFRCDPISEHNRLYWYRQTLGQGPEFLTYFQNEAQLEKSRLLSDRFSAERPKGSFSTLEIQRTEQGDSAMYLCASSPTQNTEAFFGQGTRLTVV.